The present TCR beta chain was sequenced within a study of high-grade serous ovarian cancer treatment subgroups (dated by TCRdb to about 2021). Context from the whole study: A mean of 14,192 reads and more than 7,000 unique TCR beta rearrangements per sample was generated by sequencing. The study examined TCR beta repertoires in high-grade serous ovarian cancer patients who were grouped under a laparoscopic triage algorithm by complete gross resection or by neoadjuvant chemotherapy response. Of the approximately 30 patients in the cohort, around ten had no residual disease after primary surgery (R0), around ten were excellent NACT responders, and around ten were poor NACT responders. In total there were 90 samples, since every patient provided one primary tumor sample and two metastatic tumor samples. Summary of the overall study and its limitations: TCR clonal relatedness was found to be positively correlated with neoantigen level and, by trend, with copy number variation and mutation load derived from whole-genome sequencing. Tumors from the same patient had repertoire similarity ranging from roughly 0.1 to 0.8, while tumors from different patients showed almost no similarity. Bulk tumor TCR sequencing lacked spatial information, limiting insight into HGSC tumor complexity and diversity. The TCR repertoire analyses centered on CDR3, and CDR1 and CDR2 were not analyzed.

On this clone: This clone's antigen is unknown. Base qualities are not provided; no much larger clone lies one nucleotide away.

The 75 to 100 tumor samples underwent high-throughput TCR profiling using ImmunoSEQ. Concerning the study's data processing: Richness (unique productive sequences), clonality, evenness and relatedness were included as repertoire diversity metrics, and similarity between samples was assessed with the Bhattacharyya coefficient. A sensitivity analysis that removed TCRs with fewer than two reads produced consistent conclusions. Here the immuneACCESS table is served through TCRdb, limited to in-frame sequences with V and J called. Missing clones are a known gap in these copies; in checked studies unresolved V genes cover under half, and the rest lacks a known reason. Clone size and V and J calls were adopted from that table, with D and trimming inferred from the DNA. The sample data list approximately 5,300 clones, and 55% to 75% of these were observed just once. Of the sample, roughly 7.1% is held by the ten largest clones.

The germline V gene (reference sequence) gives CDR1 as MNHEY and CDR2 as SMNVEV. The CDR3 spans 18 residues, from the cysteine through the phenylalanine. Of all the DNA, just the CDR3 is kept, 54 bases in frame from base 1. Trimming removed 5 bases from V and 0 bases from J; the gene matches leave 7 bases unexplained. The tumor samples were collected prior to definitive surgery or chemotherapy. Genomic DNA extraction was performed by the MD Anderson Biospecimen Extraction Resource, and TCR sequencing was carried out by the MD Anderson Cancer Genomics Laboratory. This sequence uses TRBV27 and TRBJ1-6, with 10 central nucleotides matching TRBD1. The sample taken for sequencing was tumor tissue. This clonotype was obtained from a human donor with high-grade serous ovarian cancer. The sequenced DNA: TGTGCCAGCAGTCCGAGGACAGGGGGTCGCTCCTATAATTCACCCCTCCACTTT. Its protein product is CASSPRTGGRSYNSPLHF.